This T cell receptor beta chain emerged from a study of blood T cell repertoires in COVID-19. Study-wide context: Samples came from the United States, Italy and Spain, spanning acute and convalescent COVID-19.

Per the authors' pipeline: For nucleated cells, counts were estimated from reference gene primer amplification. Some clones are missing from TCRdb's copy, which holds only in-frame ones; the method was immunoSEQ multiplex PCR. V, J and clone size were drawn from that table, and D and trimming were deduced from the DNA. The table records over 250,000 clones, around 82% of them present only once. This clone has just a few counts. Input material: peripheral blood. The TCR sequence derives from a woman aged 50 to 60 who had recovered from COVID-19.

CDR3: CASSSLGGADTGELFF. The CDR3 bases are TGTGCCAGCAGTTCCCTGGGGGGGGCAGACACCGGGGAGCTGTTTTTT. The rearrangement uses TRBV2 and TRBJ2-2; a possible D gene is TRBD2 (7 bases). V was cut by 5 bases and J by 3 bases, with 16 bases left in between. Per germline, CDR1 SNHLY and CDR2 FYNNEI. This CDR3 region has 16 residues. Using reference TRBV2 and TRBJ2-2 for the parts outside the CDR3, the full variable domain is EPEVTQTPSHQVTQMGQEVILRCVPISNHLYFYWYRQILGQKVEFLVSFYNNEISEKSEIFDDQFSVERPDGSNFTLKIRSTKLEDSAMYFCASSSLGGADTGELFFGEGSRLTVL.